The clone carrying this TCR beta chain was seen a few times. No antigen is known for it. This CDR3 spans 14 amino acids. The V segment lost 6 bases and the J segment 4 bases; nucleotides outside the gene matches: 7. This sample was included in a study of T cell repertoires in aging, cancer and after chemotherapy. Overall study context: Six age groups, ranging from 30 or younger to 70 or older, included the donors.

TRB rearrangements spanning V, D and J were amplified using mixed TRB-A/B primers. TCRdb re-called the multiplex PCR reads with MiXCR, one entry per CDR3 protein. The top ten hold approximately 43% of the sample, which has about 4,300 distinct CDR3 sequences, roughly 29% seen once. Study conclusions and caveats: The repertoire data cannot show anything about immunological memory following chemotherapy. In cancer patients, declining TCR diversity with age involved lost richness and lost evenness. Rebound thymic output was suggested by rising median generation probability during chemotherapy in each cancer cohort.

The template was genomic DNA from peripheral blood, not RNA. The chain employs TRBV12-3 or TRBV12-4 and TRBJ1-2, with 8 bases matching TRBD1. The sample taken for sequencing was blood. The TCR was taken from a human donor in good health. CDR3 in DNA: TGTGCCAGCAGCTCGGGACAGGTTATCTATGGCTACACCTTC. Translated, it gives CASSSGQVIYGYTF.